These 23 T cell receptor beta chains share one sample of origin, sequenced in a study of T-cell reconstitution after alpha-beta-depleted transplantation in children. The authors prepared the TCRbeta library with unique molecular identifiers. Each CDR3 protein gets one entry after TCRdb re-called the PCR reads with MiXCR. The table records some 80,000 distinct CDR3 sequences, less than 20% of them present only once. Sequenced material: PBMCs, mostly from graft donor cells, taken 360 days after TCRalphabeta/CD19-depleted stem cell transplant. These receptors all stem from a male patient between 2 and 10 years old who had a stem cell transplant for acute lymphoblastic leukemia, so the T cells may come from the graft donor.

This clonotype was observed a few times. The V gene is TRBV12-3 or TRBV12-4, the J gene TRBJ2-1; D might be TRBD2 (6 bases). This CDR3 has 14 residues. V lost 2 bases and J lost 7, with 12 bases in between. CDR3 DNA: TGTGCCAGCAGTTTAACGACTAGGAGGAATGAGCAGTTCTTC. Residues: CASSLTTRRNEQFF.

V usage is TRBV14 and J usage is TRBJ2-1; 7 nucleotides agree with TRBD1. The CDR3 is made up of 12 amino acids. V trimming: 5 bases; J trimming: 7 bases; junction bases outside the gene matches: 2. Germline loops: CDR1 SGHDN, CDR2 FVKESK. The CDR3 protein is CASSKQGNEQFF. The CDR3 DNA reads as TGTGCCAGCAGCAAACAGGGGAATGAGCAGTTCTTC. The full variable domain, its missing parts supplied by reference TRBV14 and TRBJ2-1, is EAGVTQFPSHSVIEKGQTVTLRCDPISGHDNLYWYRRVMGKEIKFLLHFVKESKQDESGMPNNRFLAERTGGTYSTLKVQPAELEDSGVYFCASSKQGNEQFFGPGTRLTVL.

J is TRBJ1-1 and V is TRBV20-1; possibly TRBD1 for D (6 bases). The CDR3 is made up of 14 amino acids. Germline CDR1 is DFQATT and CDR2 is SNEGSKA (reference sequence). V was trimmed by 4 bases and J by 1 base, leaving 13 bases between them. CDR3 in DNA: TGCAGTGCTAAGACAGGTTGGAAGAACACTGAAGCTTTCTTT. It is translated as CSAKTGWKNTEAFF.

In its sample, this clonotype was seen a few times. The chain uses TRBV27 and TRBJ1-1; no clear D gene. The length of the CDR3 is 15 residues. Per germline, CDR1 MNHEY and CDR2 SMNVEV (reference sequence). Between the trimmed V and J ends, which lost 7 bases and 0 bases, there was a span of 15 bases. The CDR3 DNA is TGTGCCAGCACCTCGTGGTCGGGGATGAACACTGAAGCTTTCTTT. Its protein is CASTSWSGMNTEAFF.

J is TRBJ2-7 and V is TRBV6-1; 11 bases align to TRBD2. This CDR3 spans 15 amino acids. The germline V gene encodes CDR1 MNHNS and CDR2 SASEGT. J gave up 4 bases and V 6 bases, and 8 bases lay outside the gene matches. The CDR3 spells CASRKTSGRDYEQYF. The CDR3, as DNA: TGTGCCAGCAGAAAAACTAGCGGGAGAGATTACGAGCAGTACTTC.

This clonotype was seen repeatedly, ten times or more. V usage is TRBV7-9 and J usage is TRBJ2-1; possibly TRBD1 or TRBD2 for D (5 bases each). Trimming removed 5 bases from V and 15 bases from J, with 17 bases in between. Per the germline V gene, CDR1 is SEHNR and CDR2 is FQNEAQ (reference sequence). This CDR3 has 12 amino acids. In DNA form, the CDR3 reads TGTGCCAGCAGCCGAGGGGTTGACTGGGGGTTCTTC. It yields the protein CASSRGVDWGFF.

This clonotype was seen more than once but under ten times. The chain joins TRBV7-9 to TRBJ2-2; the match to TRBD2 covers 8 bases. The CDR3 is 16 residues long. CDR1 and CDR2 (germline): SEHNR, FQNEAQ (reference sequence). The J segment lost 6 bases and the V segment lost 2 bases, leaving 8 bases of the junction unmatched. The CDR3 spells CASSLTGGRWSGELFF. In DNA form, the CDR3 reads TGTGCCAGCAGCTTAACAGGCGGGAGGTGGTCCGGGGAGCTGTTTTTT.

This clonotype has at least ten counts. This sequence joins TRBV7-8 and TRBJ2-7; 10 bases are shared with TRBD1. The CDR3 extends over 15 amino acids. The trim removed 6 bases at V and 1 base at J, leaving 6 bases unmatched. Looked up from germline, CDR1 is SGHVS and CDR2 is FQNEAQ. The CDR3 bases are TGTGCCAGCAGGGGCCCGGGACAGGGGTCCTACGAGCAGTACTTC. As protein: CASRGPGQGSYEQYF.

This clonotype was seen only a few times. The gene calls are TRBV4-2 and TRBJ1-2; no clear D gene. V lost 0 bases, J lost 12 bases, and 8 bases lay in between. Germline CDR1 and CDR2: LGHNA and YNFKEQ. This CDR3 region has 11 residues. CDR3 sequence (DNA): TGTGCCAGCAGCCAAGATTCCTCGGACACCTTC. Translation gives CASSQDSSDTF.

This clonotype appeared a few times. This chain uses TRBV5-1 with TRBJ2-7, with TRBD1 matching 8 bases. This CDR3 region has 12 residues. Germline trimming cut 4 bases from V and 6 bases from J; bases unmatched to any gene: 3. Germline loops: CDR1 SGHRS, CDR2 YFSETQ. CDR3 nucleotides: TGCGCCAGCAGCCGACAGGGGCCCGAGCAGTACTTC. Translated: CASSRQGPEQYF.

This clonotype was counted many times. Written as DNA, the CDR3 is TGTGCCAGCAGCCAAGAGAGGACTAGCGGATTCACAGATACGCAGTATTTT. This gives the protein CASSQERTSGFTDTQYF. The chain has TRBV3-1 and TRBJ2-3; 10 positions agree with TRBD2. The CDR3 totals 17 residues. Trimming at V came to 0 bases and at J to 2 bases, leaving 5 bases not matched to a gene. Looked up from germline, CDR1 is LGHDT and CDR2 is YNNKEL (reference sequence).

This clonotype has a count of ten or more. The genes are TRBV12-3 or TRBV12-4 and TRBJ2-3; D might be TRBD1 or TRBD2, each matching 5 bases. The CDR3 loop spans 14 amino acids. V lost 3 bases to trimming and J lost 3 bases, with 10 bases between them. CDR3 in amino acids: CASSFEGWTDTQYF. The CDR3 DNA reads as TGTGCCAGCAGTTTTGAGGGGTGGACAGATACGCAGTATTTT.

The chain combines TRBV3-1 with TRBJ1-1, with D hard to call. The CDR3 is 11 residues long. Germline V CDR1 and CDR2: LGHDT, YNNKEL (reference sequence). V lost 6 bases and J lost 5, with 7 bases in between. CDR3 sequence: CASSHGTEAFF. CDR3 DNA: TGTGCCAGCAGTCATGGGACTGAAGCTTTCTTT.

The chain joins TRBV4-1 to TRBJ2-7; D is unclear. The CDR3 has 13 residues. In germline, CDR1 is MGHRA, CDR2 YSYEKL. V lost 6 bases and J 0 bases, leaving 9 bases between the germline ends. CDR3 in amino acids: CASSRTVSYEQYF. Written as DNA, the CDR3 is TGCGCCAGCAGTCGGACGGTCTCCTACGAGCAGTACTTC.

In its sample, this clonotype was seen a few times. The CDR3 protein is CSVGTLGGTQYF. The CDR3, as DNA: TGCAGCGTTGGGACCTTAGGAGGGACCCAGTACTTC. The chain has TRBV29-1 and TRBJ2-5, with D possibly TRBD2 on 5 matching bases. The CDR3 length is 12 residues. Looked up from germline, CDR1 is SQVTM and CDR2 is ANQGSEA. V was clipped by 4 bases and J by 7 bases, with 13 bases between them. The full variable domain, its missing parts supplied by reference TRBV29-1 and TRBJ2-5, is SAVISQKPSRDICQRGTSLTIQCQVDSQVTMMFWYRQQPGQSLTLIATANQGSEATYESGFVIDKFPISRPNLTFSTLTVSNMSPEDSSIYLCSVGTLGGTQYFGPGTRLLVL.

The rearrangement uses TRBV25-1 and TRBJ1-2, with D perhaps matching TRBD1 (5 bases). The CDR3 runs to 13 residues. CDR1 MGHDK and CDR2 SYGVNS come from the germline V gene. V gave up 11 bases and J gave up 6 bases, with 19 bases separating them. CDR3 protein: CAFPLTGEDGYTF. The DNA of the CDR3 is TGTGCCTTTCCGTTAACAGGAGAGGATGGCTACACCTTC.

This clonotype was observed a few times. The chain uses TRBV7-9 and TRBJ2-5, with D possibly being TRBD2 (6 bases). Germline values: CDR1 SEHNR, CDR2 FQNEAQ (reference sequence). This CDR3 spans 15 amino acids. Trimming stripped 1 base from V and 5 bases from J, with 14 bases between. CDR3 DNA: TGTGCCAGCAGCTTAGAGCCCGCGGGGTCGGAGACCCAGTACTTC. It translates to CASSLEPAGSETQYF. The full variable domain, with the rest looked up from reference TRBV7-9 and TRBJ2-5, is DTGVSQNPRHKITKRGQNVTFRCDPISEHNRLYWYRQTLGQGPEFLTYFQNEAQLEKSRLLSDRFSAERPKGSFSTLEIQRTEQGDSAMYLCASSLEPAGSETQYFGPGTRLLVL.

This sequence joins TRBV7-6 and TRBJ2-3; 10 bases line up with TRBD2. This CDR3 contains 16 residues. J lost 6 bases, V lost 1 base, and 7 bases had no gene match. Germline values: CDR1 SGHVS, CDR2 FNYEAQ. CDR3 loop: CASSLVRLAGVDTQYF. CDR3 sequence (DNA): TGTGCCAGCAGCTTAGTTCGCCTAGCGGGAGTTGATACGCAGTATTTT.

The table lists this clonotype with many counts. The J gene is TRBJ2-5, the V gene TRBV5-4; 8 nucleotides agree with TRBD1. The CDR3 spans 13 residues. Trimming removed 4 bases from V and 7 bases from J; junction bases left unmatched: 6. Germline-derived CDR1 and CDR2 are SGHNT and YYREEE (reference sequence). DNA of the CDR3: TGTGCCAGCAGCCTCGGACAGGGAATGACCCAGTACTTC. It encodes CASSLGQGMTQYF.

This clonotype occurred a few times. This chain connects TRBV6-1 to TRBJ1-1; TRBD1 matches at 8 bases. The CDR3 runs 15 residues. The J segment lost 4 bases and the V segment lost 6 bases, leaving 10 bases of the junction unmatched. Germline V gene lookup returns CDR1 MNHNS and CDR2 SASEGT. Here the CDR3 reads CASRTDRGLGTEAFF. Written as DNA, the CDR3 is TGTGCCAGCAGAACCGACAGGGGCCTGGGCACTGAAGCTTTCTTT.

The table lists this clonotype with a count of one. J is TRBJ1-5 and V is TRBV27; TRBD1 is a possible D gene (6 bases). Germline CDR1 is MNHEY and CDR2 is SMNVEV (reference sequence). There are 13 residues in the CDR3. With 4 bases removed from V and 4 bases from J, the gap between germline ends came to 8 bases. DNA of the CDR3: TGTGCCAGCAGTTACAGGGCGAATCAGCCCCAGCATTTT. It specifies CASSYRANQPQHF.

The V and J genes are TRBV5-6 and TRBJ2-1, with 7 bases that match TRBD2. Germline values: CDR1 SGHDT, CDR2 YYEEEE. V shed 4 bases, J shed 5 bases, and the junction held 6 bases outside the gene matches. The CDR3 covers 14 residues. The CDR3 here is CASSLGRGNNEQFF. The CDR3 DNA follows: TGTGCCAGCAGCCTGGGGAGGGGAAACAATGAGCAGTTCTTC.

This chain connects TRBV7-9 to TRBJ1-4, with 7 positions matching TRBD1. Germline-derived CDR1 and CDR2 are SEHNR and FQNEAQ (reference sequence). Germline trimming cut 5 bases from V and 8 bases from J; bases unmatched to any gene: 5. CDR3 size: 13 residues. The CDR3 bases are TGTGCCAGCAGCCACACGGACAGGGAAAAACTGTTTTTT. It codes for CASSHTDREKLFF.